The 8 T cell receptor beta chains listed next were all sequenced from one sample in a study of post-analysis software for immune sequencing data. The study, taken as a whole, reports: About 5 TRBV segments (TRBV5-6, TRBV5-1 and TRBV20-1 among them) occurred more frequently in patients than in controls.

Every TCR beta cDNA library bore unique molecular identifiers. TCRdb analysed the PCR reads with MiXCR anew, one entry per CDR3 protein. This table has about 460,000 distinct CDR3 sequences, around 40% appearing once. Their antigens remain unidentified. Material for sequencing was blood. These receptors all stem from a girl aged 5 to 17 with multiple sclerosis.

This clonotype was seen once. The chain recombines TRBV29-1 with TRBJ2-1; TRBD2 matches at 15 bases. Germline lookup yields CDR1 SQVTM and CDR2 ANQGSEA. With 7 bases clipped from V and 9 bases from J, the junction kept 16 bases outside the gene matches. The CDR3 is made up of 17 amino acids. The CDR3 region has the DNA TGCAGCGGTAGACAGTTATGGACTAGCGGGAGGGACGGTGAGCAGTTCTTC. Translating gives CSGRQLWTSGRDGEQFF.

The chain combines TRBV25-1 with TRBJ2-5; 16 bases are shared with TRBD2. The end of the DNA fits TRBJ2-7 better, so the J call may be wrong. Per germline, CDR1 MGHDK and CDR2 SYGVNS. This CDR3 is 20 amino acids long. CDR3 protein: CASSESPPGLAGGPSHEQYF. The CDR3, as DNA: TGTGCCAGCAGTGAATCCCCACCGGGACTAGCGGGAGGGCCTAGCCACGAGCAGTACTTC.

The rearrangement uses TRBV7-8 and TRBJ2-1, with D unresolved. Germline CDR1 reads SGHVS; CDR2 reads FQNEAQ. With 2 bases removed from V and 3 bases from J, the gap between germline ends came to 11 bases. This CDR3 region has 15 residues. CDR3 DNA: TGTGCCAGCAGCTTATCTGGAGCGAACTACAATGAGCAGTTCTTC. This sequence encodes CASSLSGANYNEQFF.

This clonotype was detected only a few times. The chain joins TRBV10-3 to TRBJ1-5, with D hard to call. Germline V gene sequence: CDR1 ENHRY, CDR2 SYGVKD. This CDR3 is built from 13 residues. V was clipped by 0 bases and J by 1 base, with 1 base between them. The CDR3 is CAISESSNQPQHF. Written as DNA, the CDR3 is TGTGCCATCAGTGAGTCAAGCAATCAGCCCCAGCATTTT.

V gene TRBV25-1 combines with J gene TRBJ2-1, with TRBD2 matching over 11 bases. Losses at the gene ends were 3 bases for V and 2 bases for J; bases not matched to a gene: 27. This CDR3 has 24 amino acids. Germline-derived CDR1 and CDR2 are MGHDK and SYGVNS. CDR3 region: CASSDPRARGTSGSKAMAYNEQFF. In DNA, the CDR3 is TGTGCCAGCAGTGATCCCAGGGCCAGGGGCACTAGCGGGAGTAAGGCTATGGCCTACAATGAGCAGTTCTTC. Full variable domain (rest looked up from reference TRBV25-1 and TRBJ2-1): EADIYQTPRYLVIGTGKKITLECSQTMGHDKMYWYQQDPGMELHLIHYSYGVNSTEKGDLSSESTVSRIRTEHFPLTLESARPSHTSQYLCASSDPRARGTSGSKAMAYNEQFFGPGTRLTVL.

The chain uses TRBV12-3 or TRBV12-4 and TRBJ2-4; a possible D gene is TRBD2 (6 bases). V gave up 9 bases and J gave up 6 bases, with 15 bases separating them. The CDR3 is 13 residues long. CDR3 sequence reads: CASHAGQSNIQYF. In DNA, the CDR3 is TGTGCCAGTCACGCGGGGCAGTCAAACATTCAGTACTTC.

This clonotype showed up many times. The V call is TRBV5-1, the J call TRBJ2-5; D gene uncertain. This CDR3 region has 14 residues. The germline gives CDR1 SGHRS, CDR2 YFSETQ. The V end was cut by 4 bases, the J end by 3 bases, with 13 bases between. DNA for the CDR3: TGCGCCAGCAGCCAGGACCAACCTGAAGAGACCCAGTACTTC. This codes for CASSQDQPEETQYF.

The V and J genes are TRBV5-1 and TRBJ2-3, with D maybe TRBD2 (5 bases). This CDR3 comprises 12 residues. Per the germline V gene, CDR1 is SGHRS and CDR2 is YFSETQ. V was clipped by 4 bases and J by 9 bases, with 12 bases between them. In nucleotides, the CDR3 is TGCGCCAGCAGCACGGACTCCAGGACGCAGTATTTT. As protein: CASSTDSRTQYF.